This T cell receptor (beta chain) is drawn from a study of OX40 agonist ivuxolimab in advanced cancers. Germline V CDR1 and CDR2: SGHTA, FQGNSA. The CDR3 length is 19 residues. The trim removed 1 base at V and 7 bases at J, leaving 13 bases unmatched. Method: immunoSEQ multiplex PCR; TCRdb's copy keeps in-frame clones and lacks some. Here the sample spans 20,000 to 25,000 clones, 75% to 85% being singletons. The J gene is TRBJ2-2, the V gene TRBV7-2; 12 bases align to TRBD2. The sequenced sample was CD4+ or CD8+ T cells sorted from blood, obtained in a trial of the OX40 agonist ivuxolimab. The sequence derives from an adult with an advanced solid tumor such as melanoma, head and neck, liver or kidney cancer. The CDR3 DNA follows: TGTGCCAGCAGCTTAGAGGCTAGCGGGAGGGCCCTCATGGTCGGGGAGCTGTTTTTT. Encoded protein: CASSLEASGRALMVGELFF.